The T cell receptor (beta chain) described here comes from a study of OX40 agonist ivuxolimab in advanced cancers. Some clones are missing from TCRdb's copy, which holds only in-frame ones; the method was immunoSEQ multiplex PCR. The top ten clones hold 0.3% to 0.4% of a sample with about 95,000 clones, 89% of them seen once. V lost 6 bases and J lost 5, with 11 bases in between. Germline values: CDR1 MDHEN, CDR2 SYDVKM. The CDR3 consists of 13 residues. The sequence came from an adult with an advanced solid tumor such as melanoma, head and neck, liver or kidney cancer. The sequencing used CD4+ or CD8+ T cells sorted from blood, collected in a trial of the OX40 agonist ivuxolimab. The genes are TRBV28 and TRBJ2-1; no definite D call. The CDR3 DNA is TGTGCCAGCAGCCCGACGGTGAACAATGAGCAGTTCTTC. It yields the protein CASSPTVNNEQFF. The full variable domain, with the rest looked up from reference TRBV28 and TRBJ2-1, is DVKVTQSSRYLVKRTGEKVFLECVQDMDHENMFWYRQDPGLGLRLIYFSYDVKMKEKGDIPEGYSVSREKKERFSLILESASTNQTSMYLCASSPTVNNEQFFGPGTRLTVL.